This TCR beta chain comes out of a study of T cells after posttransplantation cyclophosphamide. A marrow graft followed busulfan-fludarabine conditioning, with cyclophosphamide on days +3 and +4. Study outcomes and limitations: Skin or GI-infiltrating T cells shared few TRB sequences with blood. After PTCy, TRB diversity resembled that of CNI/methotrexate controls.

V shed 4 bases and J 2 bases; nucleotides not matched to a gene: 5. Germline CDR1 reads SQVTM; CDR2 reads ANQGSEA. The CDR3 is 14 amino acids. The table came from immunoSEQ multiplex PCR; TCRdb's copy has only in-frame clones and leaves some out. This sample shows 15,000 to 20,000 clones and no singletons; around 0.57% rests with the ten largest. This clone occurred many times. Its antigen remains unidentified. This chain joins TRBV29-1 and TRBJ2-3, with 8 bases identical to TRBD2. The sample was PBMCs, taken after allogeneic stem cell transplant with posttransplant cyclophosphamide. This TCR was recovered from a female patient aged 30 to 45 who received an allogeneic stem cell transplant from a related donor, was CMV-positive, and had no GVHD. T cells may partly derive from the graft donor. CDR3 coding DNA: TGCAGCGTTGCCCTAGCGGGTAACACAGATACGCAGTATTTT. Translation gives CSVALAGNTDTQYF.